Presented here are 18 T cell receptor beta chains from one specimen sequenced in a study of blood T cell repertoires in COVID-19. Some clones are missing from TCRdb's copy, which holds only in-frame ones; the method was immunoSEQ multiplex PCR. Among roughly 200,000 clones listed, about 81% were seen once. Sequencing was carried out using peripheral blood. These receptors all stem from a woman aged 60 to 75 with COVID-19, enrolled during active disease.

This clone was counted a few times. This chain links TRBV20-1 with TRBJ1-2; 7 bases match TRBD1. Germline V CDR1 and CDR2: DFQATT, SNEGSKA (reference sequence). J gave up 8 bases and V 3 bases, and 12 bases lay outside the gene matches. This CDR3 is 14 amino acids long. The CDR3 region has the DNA TGCAGTGCTAGTTTCCCGACAGGGATTAAAGGCTACACCTTC. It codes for CSASFPTGIKGYTF.

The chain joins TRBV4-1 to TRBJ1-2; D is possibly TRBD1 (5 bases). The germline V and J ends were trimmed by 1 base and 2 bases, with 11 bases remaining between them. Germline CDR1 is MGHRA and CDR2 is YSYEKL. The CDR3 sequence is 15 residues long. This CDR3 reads CASSQGGVGNYGYTF. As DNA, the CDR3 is TGCGCCAGCAGCCAAGGGGGGGTAGGGAACTATGGCTACACCTTC.

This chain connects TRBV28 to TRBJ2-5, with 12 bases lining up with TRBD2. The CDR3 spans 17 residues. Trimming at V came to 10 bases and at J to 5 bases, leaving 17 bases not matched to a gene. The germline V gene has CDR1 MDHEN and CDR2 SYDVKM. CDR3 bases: TGTGCCACCCCCACGGCTAGCGGGAGGGCCTCGCGGGAGACCCAGTACTTC. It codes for CATPTASGRASRETQYF.

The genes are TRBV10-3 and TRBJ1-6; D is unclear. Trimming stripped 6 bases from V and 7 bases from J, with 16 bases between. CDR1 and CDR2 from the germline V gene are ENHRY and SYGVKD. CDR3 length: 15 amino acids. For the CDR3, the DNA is TGTGCCATCAGCGCCGACACCCGGATGAATTCACCCCTCCACTTT. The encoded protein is CAISADTRMNSPLHF.

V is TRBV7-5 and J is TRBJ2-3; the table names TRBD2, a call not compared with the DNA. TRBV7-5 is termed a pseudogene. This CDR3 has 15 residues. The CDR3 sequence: CARSQGLAGPHTQYF. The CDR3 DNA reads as TGTGCCAGAAGCCAAGGACTAGCGGGGCCCCATACGCAGTATTTT.

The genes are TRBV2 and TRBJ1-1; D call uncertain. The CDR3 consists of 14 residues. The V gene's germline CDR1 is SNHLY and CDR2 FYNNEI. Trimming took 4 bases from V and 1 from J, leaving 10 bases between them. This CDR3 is CASSGSWANTEAFF. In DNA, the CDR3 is TGTGCCAGCAGTGGCAGCTGGGCGAACACTGAAGCTTTCTTT.

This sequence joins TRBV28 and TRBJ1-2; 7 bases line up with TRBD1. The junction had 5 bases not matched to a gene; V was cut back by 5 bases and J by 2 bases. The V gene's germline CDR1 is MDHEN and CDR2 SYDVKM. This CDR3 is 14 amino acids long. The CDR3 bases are TGTGCCAGCAGTCCGAGGGACAGAAACTATGGCTACACCTTC. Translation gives CASSPRDRNYGYTF.

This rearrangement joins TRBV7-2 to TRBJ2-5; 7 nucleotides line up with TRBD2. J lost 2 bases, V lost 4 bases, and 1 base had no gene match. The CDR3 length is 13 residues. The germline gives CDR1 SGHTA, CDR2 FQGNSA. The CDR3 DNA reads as TGTGCCAGCAGCTCGGGGGGTCAAGAGACCCAGTACTTC. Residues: CASSSGGQETQYF. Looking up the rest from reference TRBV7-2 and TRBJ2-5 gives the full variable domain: GAGVSQSPSNKVTEKGKDVELRCDPISGHTALYWYRQSLGQGLEFLIYFQGNSAPDKSGLPSDRFSAERTGGSVSTLTIQRTQQEDSAVYLCASSSGGQETQYFGPGTRLLVL.

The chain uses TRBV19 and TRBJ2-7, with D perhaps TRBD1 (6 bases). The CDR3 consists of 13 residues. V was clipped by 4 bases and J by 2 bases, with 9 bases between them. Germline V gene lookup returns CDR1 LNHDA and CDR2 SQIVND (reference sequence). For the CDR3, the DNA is TGTGCCAGTAGTAGACAGGCCACCTACGAGCAGTACTTC. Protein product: CASSRQATYEQYF.

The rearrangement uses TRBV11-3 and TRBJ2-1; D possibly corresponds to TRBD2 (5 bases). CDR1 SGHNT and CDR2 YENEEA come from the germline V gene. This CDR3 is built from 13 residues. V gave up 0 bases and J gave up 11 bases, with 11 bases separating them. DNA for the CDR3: TGTGCCAGCAGCTTAGAAGGAGGAGGAAAGCAGTTCTTC. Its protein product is CASSLEGGGKQFF.

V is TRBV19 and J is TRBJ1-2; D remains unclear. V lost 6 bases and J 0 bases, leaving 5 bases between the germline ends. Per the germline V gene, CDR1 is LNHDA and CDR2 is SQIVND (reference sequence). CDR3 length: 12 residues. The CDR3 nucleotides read TGTGCCAGTAGGGCAGCTAACTATGGCTACACCTTC. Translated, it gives CASRAANYGYTF.

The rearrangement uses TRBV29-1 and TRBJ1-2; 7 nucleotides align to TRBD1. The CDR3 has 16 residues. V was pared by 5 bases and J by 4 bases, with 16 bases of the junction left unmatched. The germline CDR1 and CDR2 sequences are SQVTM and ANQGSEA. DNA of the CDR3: TGCAGCGTTACATCCTCGGACAGGAAGAGGATCTATGGCTACACCTTC. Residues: CSVTSSDRKRIYGYTF. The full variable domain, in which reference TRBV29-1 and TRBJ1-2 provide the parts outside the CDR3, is SAVISQKPSRDICQRGTSLTIQCQVDSQVTMMFWYRQQPGQSLTLIATANQGSEATYESGFVIDKFPISRPNLTFSTLTVSNMSPEDSSIYLCSVTSSDRKRIYGYTFGSGTRLTVV.

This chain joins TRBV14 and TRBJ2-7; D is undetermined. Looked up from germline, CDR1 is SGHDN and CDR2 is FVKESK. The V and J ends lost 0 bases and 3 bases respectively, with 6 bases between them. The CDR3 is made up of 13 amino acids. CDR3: CASSQDEDYEQYV. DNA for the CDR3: TGTGCCAGCAGCCAAGATGAGGACTACGAGCAGTACGTC.

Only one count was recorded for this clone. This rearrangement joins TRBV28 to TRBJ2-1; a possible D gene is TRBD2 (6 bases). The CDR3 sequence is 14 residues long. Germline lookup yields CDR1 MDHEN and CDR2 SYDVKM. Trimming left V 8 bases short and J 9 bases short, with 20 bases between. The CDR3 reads CASRRQGGPFEQFF. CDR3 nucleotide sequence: TGTGCCAGCCGGCGTCAGGGAGGTCCCTTTGAGCAGTTCTTC.

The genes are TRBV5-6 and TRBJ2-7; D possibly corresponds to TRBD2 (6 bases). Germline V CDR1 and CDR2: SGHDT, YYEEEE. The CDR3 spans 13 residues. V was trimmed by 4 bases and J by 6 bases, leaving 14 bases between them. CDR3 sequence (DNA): TGTGCCAGCAGCGGAACCGGGCGGGGCGAGCAGTACTTC. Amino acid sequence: CASSGTGRGEQYF. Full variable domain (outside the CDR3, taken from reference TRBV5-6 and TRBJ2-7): DAGVTQSPTHLIKTRGQQVTLRCSPKSGHDTVSWYQQALGQGPQFIFQYYEEEERQRGNFPDRFSGHQFPNYSSELNVNALLLGDSALYLCASSGTGRGEQYFGPGTRLTVT.

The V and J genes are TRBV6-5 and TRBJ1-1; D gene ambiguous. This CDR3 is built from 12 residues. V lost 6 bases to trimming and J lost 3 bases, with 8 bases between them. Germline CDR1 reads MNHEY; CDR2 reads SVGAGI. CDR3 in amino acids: CASRTQDTEAFF. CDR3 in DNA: TGTGCCAGCAGGACCCAGGACACTGAAGCTTTCTTT.

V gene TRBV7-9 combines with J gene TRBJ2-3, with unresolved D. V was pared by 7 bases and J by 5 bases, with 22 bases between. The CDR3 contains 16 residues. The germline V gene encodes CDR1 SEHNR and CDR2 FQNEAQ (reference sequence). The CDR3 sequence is CASIPGVGGFEDTQYF. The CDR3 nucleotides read TGTGCCAGCATCCCCGGCGTCGGCGGATTCGAAGATACGCAGTATTTT.

CDR3 loop: CASSQDNGGPYNEQFF. CDR3 in DNA: TGTGCCAGCAGCCAAGATAATGGGGGCCCCTACAATGAGCAGTTCTTC. This chain uses TRBV4-2 with TRBJ2-1; D perhaps matches TRBD1 (6 bases). The V gene's germline CDR1 is LGHNA and CDR2 YNFKEQ. V was trimmed by 0 bases and J by 2 bases, leaving 11 bases between them. This CDR3 has 16 amino acids.